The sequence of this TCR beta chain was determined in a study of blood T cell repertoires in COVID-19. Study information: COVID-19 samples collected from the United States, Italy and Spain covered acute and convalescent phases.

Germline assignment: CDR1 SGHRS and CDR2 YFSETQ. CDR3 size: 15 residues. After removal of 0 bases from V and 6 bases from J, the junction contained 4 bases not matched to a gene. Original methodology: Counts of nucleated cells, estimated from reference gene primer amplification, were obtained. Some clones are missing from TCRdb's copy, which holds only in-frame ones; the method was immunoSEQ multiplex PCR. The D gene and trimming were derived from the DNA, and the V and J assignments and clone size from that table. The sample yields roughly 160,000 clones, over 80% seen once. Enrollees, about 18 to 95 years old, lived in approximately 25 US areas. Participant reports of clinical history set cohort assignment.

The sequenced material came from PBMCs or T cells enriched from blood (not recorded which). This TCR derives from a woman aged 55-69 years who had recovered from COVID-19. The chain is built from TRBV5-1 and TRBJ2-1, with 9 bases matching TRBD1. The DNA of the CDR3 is TGCGCCAGCAGCTTGGCCGGGACAGGGCTCAATGAGCAGTTCTTC. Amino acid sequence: CASSLAGTGLNEQFF. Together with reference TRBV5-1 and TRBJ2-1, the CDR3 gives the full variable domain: KAGVTQTPRYLIKTRGQQVTLSCSPISGHRSVSWYQQTPGQGLQFLFEYFSETQRNKGNFPGRFSGRQFSNSRSEMNVSTLELGDSALYLCASSLAGTGLNEQFFGPGTRLTVL.